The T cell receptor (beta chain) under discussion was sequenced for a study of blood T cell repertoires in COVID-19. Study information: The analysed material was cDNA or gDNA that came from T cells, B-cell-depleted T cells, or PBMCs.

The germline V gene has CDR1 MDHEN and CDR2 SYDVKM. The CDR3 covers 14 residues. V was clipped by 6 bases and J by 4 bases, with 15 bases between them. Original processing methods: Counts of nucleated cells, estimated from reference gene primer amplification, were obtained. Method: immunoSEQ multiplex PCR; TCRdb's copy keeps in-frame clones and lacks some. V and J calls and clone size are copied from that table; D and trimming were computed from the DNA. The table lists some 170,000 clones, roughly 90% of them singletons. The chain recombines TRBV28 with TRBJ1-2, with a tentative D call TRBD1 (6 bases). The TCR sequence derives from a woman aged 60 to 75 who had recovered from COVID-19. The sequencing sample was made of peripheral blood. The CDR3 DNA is TGTGCCAGCAGCCGACAGGACGCTATCTATGGCTACACCTTC. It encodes CASSRQDAIYGYTF.